The present TCR beta chain was sequenced within a study of OX40 agonist ivuxolimab in advanced cancers. Trimming pared 8 bases from V and 1 base from J, leaving 11 bases between. Germline CDR1 is MDHEN and CDR2 is SYDVKM. The CDR3 is 13 residues long. This clone rates as medium-sized. Profiling relied on immunoSEQ multiplex PCR, and the TCRdb table lists in-frame clones only, not all of them. The table lists roughly 40,000 clones, roughly 84% of them singletons. The sequencing here drew on CD4+ or CD8+ T cells sorted from blood, taken in a trial of the OX40 agonist ivuxolimab. The sequence was obtained from an adult with an advanced solid tumor such as melanoma, head and neck, liver or kidney cancer. This chain links TRBV28 with TRBJ1-1; D is unresolved. The CDR3 sequence is CASRLSANTEAFF. The CDR3 nucleotides read TGTGCCAGCCGGCTCTCAGCGAACACTGAAGCTTTCTTT.